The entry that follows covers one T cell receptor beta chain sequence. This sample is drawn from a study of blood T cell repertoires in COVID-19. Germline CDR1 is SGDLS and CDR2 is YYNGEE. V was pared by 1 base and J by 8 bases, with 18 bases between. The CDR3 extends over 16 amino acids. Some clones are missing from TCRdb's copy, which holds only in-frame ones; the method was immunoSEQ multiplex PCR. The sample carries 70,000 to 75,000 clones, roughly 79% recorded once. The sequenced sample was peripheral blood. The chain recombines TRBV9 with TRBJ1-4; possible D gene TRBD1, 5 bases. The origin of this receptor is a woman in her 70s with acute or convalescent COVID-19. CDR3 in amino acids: CASSVQAAGLREKLFF. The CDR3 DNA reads TGTGCCAGCAGCGTACAGGCGGCAGGGTTAAGGGAAAAACTGTTTTTT.